The entry below gives a single T cell receptor (beta chain) sequence along with its context. Its antigen is still unknown. Primers: 60 Vbeta forward and 13 Jbeta reverse. Sequenced by immunoSEQ multiplex PCR; TCRdb stores in-frame clones only, minus some. This sample has approximately 160,000 clones, with approximately 80% found just once. This specimen belongs to a study of cytomegalovirus exposure and HLA in healthy donors. Study results and limitations: Apparent HLA restriction characterized most CMV-associated TCR beta chains in a later analysis.

The sequenced sample was PBMCs. The clonotype was recovered from a woman aged 45-60 years in good health and CMV-seropositive.

The CDR3 is CASSTGVGVTDTQYF. The CDR3 DNA sequence: TGTGCCAGTAGTACAGGGGTTGGGGTCACAGATACGCAGTATTTT. The rearrangement joins TRBV19 to TRBJ2-3; D is perhaps TRBD1 (6 bases). Per germline, CDR1 LNHDA and CDR2 SQIVND (reference sequence). The CDR3 consists of 15 residues. Trimming stripped 4 bases from V and 2 bases from J, with 13 bases between.